These 24 T cell receptor beta chains originate from one sample sequenced in a study of siplizumab effects on memory and regulatory T cells. Method: immunoSEQ multiplex PCR; TCRdb's copy keeps in-frame clones and lacks some. The table lists some 120,000 clones, roughly 94% of them singletons. Sequencing input: non-Treg CD4+ T cells sorted from blood. The receptors here all came from a human donor in good health.

The chain recombines TRBV7-9 with TRBJ1-5; 9 bases line up with TRBD1. This CDR3 spans 15 amino acids. V lost 5 bases to trimming and J lost 7 bases; unmatched junction nucleotides: 9. Germline V lookup: CDR1 SEHNR, CDR2 FQNEAQ (reference sequence). CDR3 region: CASSPTGGEGQPQHF. In nucleotides, the CDR3 is TGTGCCAGCAGCCCTACAGGGGGCGAGGGACAGCCCCAGCATTTT.

This chain joins TRBV5-1 and TRBJ1-2; TRBD1 matches at 9 bases. With V trimmed by 0 bases and J by 10 bases, 4 bases remained unmatched. CDR3 length: 13 amino acids. The germline V gene has CDR1 SGHRS and CDR2 YFSETQ. The CDR3: CASSLGDRVDYTF. The CDR3 coding sequence is TGCGCCAGCAGCTTGGGGGACAGGGTGGACTACACCTTC.

The genes are TRBV27 and TRBJ2-2; possible D gene TRBD2, 6 bases. CDR1 and CDR2 (germline): MNHEY, SMNVEV (reference sequence). The germline V and J ends were trimmed by 4 bases and 5 bases, with 11 bases remaining between them. The CDR3 loop spans 14 amino acids. The chain's CDR3 is CASSSSRGTGELFF. In nucleotides, the CDR3 is TGTGCCAGCAGTTCCTCCCGGGGGACCGGGGAGCTGTTTTTT.

The chain links TRBV5-4 to TRBJ2-2; a possible D gene is TRBD2 (6 bases). The germline CDR1 and CDR2 sequences are SGHNT and YYREEE (reference sequence). This CDR3 comprises 16 residues. Trimming shortened V by 4 bases and J by 7 bases, and 20 bases separated the two germline ends. CDR3 in amino acids: CASSPRPPGAGGELFF. The CDR3 nucleotides read TGTGCCAGCAGCCCGCGACCACCGGGAGCTGGCGGGGAGCTGTTTTTT. Full variable domain (missing parts from reference TRBV5-4 and TRBJ2-2): ETGVTQSPTHLIKTRGQQVTLRCSSQSGHNTVSWYQQALGQGPQFIFQYYREEENGRGNFPPRFSGLQFPNYSSELNVNALELDDSALYLCASSPRPPGAGGELFFGEGSRLTVL.

CDR3 DNA sequence: TGTGCCAGCAGCCCGGGGGCAGTGAACACTGAAGCTTTCTTT. Translation: CASSPGAVNTEAFF. The chain links TRBV5-4 to TRBJ1-1; tentative D call: TRBD1 (6 bases). Germline CDR1 and CDR2: SGHNT and YYREEE (reference sequence). The CDR3 has 14 residues. Trimming left V 4 bases short and J 0 bases short, with 10 bases between.

The CDR3 spells CASSKRVDNEQFF. The DNA for the CDR3 is TGTGCCAGCAGCAAGCGAGTCGACAATGAGCAGTTCTTC. The chain employs TRBV5-5 and TRBJ2-1; D unresolved. Trimming removed 4 bases at V and 5 bases at J, with 10 bases between. The CDR3 contains 13 residues. CDR1 and CDR2 from the germline V gene are SGHKS and YYEKEE (reference sequence).

The V call is TRBV6-6, the J call TRBJ2-1; D possibly matches TRBD1 or TRBD2 (6 bases each). This CDR3 region has 15 residues. Trimming shortened V by 8 bases and J by 0 bases, and 14 bases separated the two germline ends. The V gene's germline CDR1 is MNHNY and CDR2 SVGAGI (reference sequence). DNA of the CDR3: TGTGCCAGCGGTTCGGGGGCGAGCTCCTACAATGAGCAGTTCTTC. Its protein is CASGSGASSYNEQFF.

The J gene is TRBJ2-5, the V gene TRBV5-1; 12 bases match TRBD1. V trimming: 1 base; J trimming: 4 bases; junction bases outside the gene matches: 5. The CDR3 has 16 amino acids. Germline V gene sequence: CDR1 SGHRS, CDR2 YFSETQ. CDR3 nucleotide sequence: TGCGCCAGCAGCTTGACCGGGACAGGGGGCGCAGAGACCCAGTACTTC. It specifies CASSLTGTGGAETQYF.

J is TRBJ2-2 and V is TRBV25-1; 8 bases fit TRBD2. There are 15 residues in the CDR3. Trimming took 1 base from V and 3 from J; bases not matched to a gene: 1. In germline, CDR1 is MGHDK, CDR2 SYGVNS. The CDR3 here is CASSESGGHTGELFF. CDR3 DNA sequence: TGTGCCAGCAGTGAATCGGGAGGGCACACCGGGGAGCTGTTTTTT.

This clone was observed once. The V call is TRBV4-1, the J call TRBJ2-7, with D unresolved. The CDR3 runs 13 residues. V was shortened by 4 bases and J by 8 bases, with 15 bases between the two germline ends. In germline, CDR1 is MGHRA, CDR2 YSYEKL. CDR3 protein: CASSPNLIQQQYF. CDR3 DNA sequence: TGCGCCAGCAGCCCCAACCTAATCCAGCAGCAGTACTTC.

This rearrangement joins TRBV19 to TRBJ2-5; D not certain. V dropped 5 bases and J dropped 1 base, with 11 bases sitting between them. The CDR3 is 14 amino acids. Looked up from germline, CDR1 is LNHDA and CDR2 is SQIVND (reference sequence). The CDR3 region has the DNA TGTGCCAGTAGTCCCGCCGGCGTCCAAGAGACCCAGTACTTC. Encoded protein: CASSPAGVQETQYF.

J is TRBJ1-2 and V is TRBV27; 8 bases are shared with TRBD1. Germline trimming cut 5 bases from V and 0 bases from J; bases unmatched to any gene: 8. The CDR3 contains 16 residues. Germline V gene data show CDR1 as MNHEY and CDR2 as SMNVEV (reference sequence). For the CDR3, the DNA is TGTGCCAGCAGTCCGGTCAGACAGGGGACTAACTATGGCTACACCTTC. It codes for CASSPVRQGTNYGYTF.

The chain combines TRBV19 with TRBJ2-1, with unresolved D. The V end was cut by 5 bases, the J end by 0 bases, with 11 bases between. The V gene's germline CDR1 is LNHDA and CDR2 SQIVND (reference sequence). There are 15 residues in the CDR3. CDR3 residues: CASSLLQSSYNEQFF. Written as DNA, the CDR3 is TGTGCCAGTAGTCTCCTCCAAAGCTCCTACAATGAGCAGTTCTTC. The full variable domain, with the rest looked up from reference TRBV19 and TRBJ2-1, is DGGITQSPKYLFRKEGQNVTLSCEQNLNHDAMYWYRQDPGQGLRLIYYSQIVNDFQKGDIAEGYSVSREKKESFPLTVTSAQKNPTAFYLCASSLLQSSYNEQFFGPGTRLTVL.

This chain links TRBV27 with TRBJ2-1; 8 bases map to TRBD2. The V segment lost 5 bases and the J segment 7 bases; nucleotides outside the gene matches: 13. The CDR3 contains 16 residues. CDR1 and CDR2 from the germline V gene are MNHEY and SMNVEV (reference sequence). CDR3 amino acids: CASSHIRGGGRNEQFF. In DNA, the CDR3 is TGTGCCAGCAGTCATATCCGGGGGGGCGGTAGGAATGAGCAGTTCTTC.

The J gene is TRBJ2-7, the V gene TRBV10-3; TRBD1 aligns across 9 bases. The germline V gene has CDR1 ENHRY and CDR2 SYGVKD. The V gene end was trimmed by 6 bases and the J gene end by 6 bases; junction bases not matched to a gene: 12. This CDR3 is 15 amino acids long. CDR3 coding DNA: TGTGCCATCAGGGAGGGACAGGGTGATCTCTCCGAGCAGTACTTC. Protein product: CAIREGQGDLSEQYF.

Written as DNA, the CDR3 is TGTGCCAGCAGCTTAACCGGGGCGAACACCGGGGAGCTGTTTTTT. It specifies CASSLTGANTGELFF. V and J are TRBV7-3 and TRBJ2-2; possibly TRBD2 for D (5 bases). Germline lookup yields CDR1 SGHTA and CDR2 FQGTGA. The CDR3 runs 15 residues. V lost 0 bases to trimming and J lost 0 bases, with 5 bases between them. Complete variable domain (other parts from reference TRBV7-3 and TRBJ2-2): GAGVSQTPSNKVTEKGKYVELRCDPISGHTALYWYRQSLGQGPEFLIYFQGTGAADDSGLPNDRFFAVRPEGSVSTLKIQRTERGDSAVYLCASSLTGANTGELFFGEGSRLTVL.

The chain is built from TRBV2 and TRBJ1-2; D gene unclear. CDR3 length: 13 amino acids. V lost 7 bases and J 5 bases, leaving 14 bases between the germline ends. The V gene's germline CDR1 is SNHLY and CDR2 FYNNEI. In DNA, the CDR3 is TGTGCCAGCACCTTGGACTGGGTTTATGGCTACACCTTC. It is translated as CASTLDWVYGYTF.

This clone was seen once. The chain recombines TRBV2 with TRBJ2-3; TRBD2 matches at 11 bases. The CDR3 is 15 residues long. Germline CDR1 reads SNHLY; CDR2 reads FYNNEI. The ends lost 6 bases at V and 5 bases at J; junction bases unmatched: 7. The CDR3 DNA sequence: TGTGCCAGCAGCTTTAGCGGGGGGGTTGGAGATACGCAGTATTTT. Amino acids: CASSFSGGVGDTQYF.

The chain employs TRBV5-1 and TRBJ1-1; tentatively, D is TRBD1 (5 bases). The germline gives CDR1 SGHRS, CDR2 YFSETQ. V was shortened by 1 base and J by 7 bases, with 17 bases between the two germline ends. The CDR3 covers 15 residues. This CDR3 is CASSLQGDRASEAFF. Here the CDR3 DNA reads TGCGCCAGCAGCTTGCAGGGAGACCGCGCCAGTGAAGCTTTCTTT.

The chain carries TRBV7-3 and TRBJ2-5, with D perhaps TRBD1 (5 bases). V lost 4 bases to trimming and J lost 2 bases, with 11 bases between them. CDR3 length: 14 residues. Germline loops: CDR1 SGHTA, CDR2 FQGTGA. The CDR3 nucleotides are TGTGCCAGCAGCTCCACAGGTATTCAAGAGACCCAGTACTTC. It is translated as CASSSTGIQETQYF.

The V gene is TRBV5-1, the J gene TRBJ2-1; D gene unclear. This CDR3 is 15 amino acids long. Germline V gene data show CDR1 as SGHRS and CDR2 as YFSETQ. V was trimmed by 1 base and J by 7 bases, leaving 15 bases between them. CDR3 protein: CASSLWQDAVNEQFF. For the CDR3, the DNA is TGCGCCAGCAGCTTGTGGCAGGACGCAGTGAATGAGCAGTTCTTC.

The chain joins TRBV29-1 to TRBJ1-2, with 9 bases aligning to TRBD1. Germline CDR1 reads SQVTM; CDR2 reads ANQGSEA. V gave up 0 bases and J gave up 7 bases; unmatched junction bases: 12. CDR3 length: 16 residues. CDR3: CSVEDRDRQGGSGYTF. CDR3 sequence (DNA): TGCAGCGTTGAAGATCGGGATCGACAGGGGGGGAGTGGCTACACCTTC.

The J gene is TRBJ1-2, the V gene TRBV5-1; tentative D call: TRBD1 (5 bases). The germline gives CDR1 SGHRS, CDR2 YFSETQ. Trimming removed 8 bases at V and 5 bases at J, with 16 bases between. The CDR3 totals 13 residues. The CDR3 loop is CASGDSHGYGYTF. The CDR3 coding sequence is TGCGCCAGTGGGGACTCCCACGGATATGGCTACACCTTC.

The chain carries TRBV7-2 and TRBJ2-3; no firm D call. This CDR3 contains 14 residues. Germline-derived CDR1 and CDR2 are SGHTA and FQGNSA. The V end lost 1 base, the J end lost 6 bases, and 11 bases lay between the germline ends. CDR3 DNA: TGTGCCAGCAGCTTAGACGATAGTTACGATACGCAGTATTTT. This codes for CASSLDDSYDTQYF. Based on the CDR3 plus reference TRBV7-2 and TRBJ2-3, the full variable domain is GAGVSQSPSNKVTEKGKDVELRCDPISGHTALYWYRQSLGQGLEFLIYFQGNSAPDKSGLPSDRFSAERTGGSVSTLTIQRTQQEDSAVYLCASSLDDSYDTQYFGPGTRLTVL.